This TCR beta chain was identified in a study of immune characterization of retroperitoneal liposarcoma. On this clonotype itself: At one boundary the junction diverges from the germline segment, which might be a read error.

The length of the CDR3 is 13 residues. Germline V gene data show CDR1 as SGHVS and CDR2 as FQNEAQ. MiXCR, applied by TCRdb to the PCR reads, yields one record per CDR3 protein. The table shows around 19,000 distinct CDR3 sequences, with approximately 37% occurring only once. The specimen was blood. This sequence joins TRBV7-8 and TRBJ2-2; 9 bases agree with TRBD2. This TCR derives from a male donor with retroperitoneal liposarcoma. The CDR3 spells CASSIAGGGGLFF. CDR3 nucleotide sequence: TGTGCCAGCAGCATCGCGGGGGGGGGGGGGCTGTTTTTT. The variable domain in full, completed from reference TRBV7-8 and TRBJ2-2, reads GAGVSQSPRYKVAKRGQDVALRCDPISGHVSLFWYQQALGQGPEFLTYFQNEAQLDKSGLPSDRFFAERPEGSVSTLKIQRTQQEDSAVYLCASSIAGGGGLFFGEGSRLTVL.